Each of the 15 T cell receptor beta chains below was sequenced from the same sample in a study of cytomegalovirus exposure and HLA in healthy donors. Vbeta (60) and Jbeta (13) primers were used in the PCR. Some clones are missing from TCRdb's copy, which holds only in-frame ones; the method was immunoSEQ multiplex PCR. The table records about 190,000 clones, approximately 77% of them present only once. The sequencing sample was made of PBMCs. Source of these receptors: a middle-aged man in good health and CMV-seropositive.

This clone has just a few counts. The chain links TRBV5-8 to TRBJ2-4, with 8 bases lining up with TRBD1. Germline lookup yields CDR1 SGHTS and CDR2 YDEGEE. The length of the CDR3 is 15 residues. The V gene end was trimmed by 3 bases and the J gene end by 8 bases; junction bases not matched to a gene: 10. In DNA form, the CDR3 reads TGTGCCAGCAGCTCCCGGACAGGGCCTAAACACATTCAGTACTTC. Translation: CASSSRTGPKHIQYF.

The chain has TRBV11-2 and TRBJ1-6, with D possibly matching TRBD1 (5 bases). Germline loops: CDR1 SGHAT, CDR2 FQNNGV. The CDR3 totals 13 residues. Trimming stripped 5 bases from V and 7 bases from J, with 9 bases between. CDR3 coding DNA: TGTGCCAGCAGCCCTCGGGGGAATTCACCCCTCCACTTT. Amino acids: CASSPRGNSPLHF.

The chain uses TRBV28 and TRBJ2-7, with TRBD1 matching 7 bases. Per the germline V gene, CDR1 is MDHEN and CDR2 is SYDVKM. This CDR3 spans 12 amino acids. V was clipped by 7 bases and J by 5 bases; unmatched bases: 5. The DNA for the CDR3 is TGTGCCAGCACCCAGGGGGTACACGAGCAGTACTTC. This gives the protein CASTQGVHEQYF.

This CDR3 reads CASSSAGETTDTQYF. In DNA, the CDR3 is TGTGCCAGCAGTTCGGCGGGGGAGACCACAGATACGCAGTATTTT. J is TRBJ2-3 and V is TRBV6-5; 7 bases are shared with TRBD2. The V gene end was trimmed by 4 bases and the J gene end by 2 bases; junction bases not matched to a gene: 6. The CDR3 has 15 residues. The germline V gene encodes CDR1 MNHEY and CDR2 SVGAGI.

V gene TRBV7-9 combines with J gene TRBJ1-5; a weak D match, TRBD1 (5 bases). CDR1 and CDR2 from the germline V gene are SEHNR and FQNEAQ (reference sequence). V was pared by 2 bases and J by 7 bases, with 12 bases between. This CDR3 contains 14 residues. Here the CDR3 reads CASSLPGIQQPQHF. DNA of the CDR3: TGTGCCAGCAGCTTACCAGGGATACAACAGCCCCAGCATTTT. The complete variable domain, with remaining parts taken from reference TRBV7-9 and TRBJ1-5, reads DTGVSQNPRHKITKRGQNVTFRCDPISEHNRLYWYRQTLGQGPEFLTYFQNEAQLEKSRLLSDRFSAERPKGSFSTLEIQRTEQGDSAMYLCASSLPGIQQPQHFGDGTRLSIL.

This chain links TRBV28 with TRBJ2-7; 9 positions agree with TRBD1. V lost 7 bases, J lost 2 bases, and 6 bases stayed unmatched. Germline assignment: CDR1 MDHEN and CDR2 SYDVKM. The CDR3 covers 14 residues. CDR3 DNA sequence: TGTGCCAGCATAGAGGGACAGGGAACCTACGAGCAGTACTTC. Residues: CASIEGQGTYEQYF. The complete variable domain, with remaining parts taken from reference TRBV28 and TRBJ2-7, reads DVKVTQSSRYLVKRTGEKVFLECVQDMDHENMFWYRQDPGLGLRLIYFSYDVKMKEKGDIPEGYSVSREKKERFSLILESASTNQTSMYLCASIEGQGTYEQYFGPGTRLTVT.

The rearrangement uses TRBV4-1 and TRBJ2-2; 8 bases map to TRBD1. Germline V CDR1 and CDR2: MGHRA, YSYEKL. CDR3 length: 16 amino acids. V lost 0 bases and J lost 4; bases outside the gene matches: 4. CDR3 coding DNA: TGCGCCAGCAGCCAAGATCCAGGGGGCAGCACCGGGGAGCTGTTTTTT. Translation gives CASSQDPGGSTGELFF.

This clone was picked up one time. The rearrangement links TRBV6-1 to TRBJ2-5; TRBD1 matches at 8 bases. The DNA end is a closer match to TRBJ2-7, so the J assignment may be wrong. Germline V lookup: CDR1 MNHNS, CDR2 SASEGT. The CDR3 has 12 residues. The CDR3 coding sequence is TGTGCCAGCAGTGGACAGGGGAACGAGCAGTACTTC. It is translated as CASSGQGNEQYF.

DNA for the CDR3: TGTGCCAGCAGGGTGGGGGGGGGCGTGAGAACTGAAGCTTTCTTT. Its translation is CASRVGGGVRTEAFF. The V and J genes are TRBV6-1 and TRBJ1-1; weak D call: TRBD1 (6 bases). The V end was cut by 6 bases, the J end by 5 bases, with 19 bases between. Germline V lookup: CDR1 MNHNS, CDR2 SASEGT. CDR3 length: 15 residues.

The rearrangement joins TRBV21-1 to TRBJ1-1; TRBD1, the D gene given by the table, was not confirmed from the DNA. TRBV21-1 is deemed a pseudogene. The CDR3 is 14 residues long. The CDR3 DNA reads as TGTGCCAGCACCAAAGGGGACAGGGAGACTGAAGCTTTCTTT. Encoded protein: CASTKGDRETEAFF.

This clone has a single count. The V and J genes are TRBV7-2 and TRBJ2-7, with TRBD1 matching 7 bases. Trimming cost V 5 bases and J 3 bases; bases outside gene matches: 7. Germline V lookup: CDR1 SGHTA, CDR2 FQGNSA. CDR3 size: 14 residues. This CDR3 is CASSPTGVVYEQYF. In nucleotides, the CDR3 is TGTGCCAGCAGCCCTACAGGGGTCGTCTACGAGCAGTACTTC.

In its sample, this clone was seen once. The V and J genes are TRBV10-3 and TRBJ2-3; D gene uncertain. The germline V gene encodes CDR1 ENHRY and CDR2 SYGVKD. The V end lost 2 bases, the J end lost 2 bases, and 11 bases lay between the germline ends. The CDR3 is made up of 15 amino acids. CDR3 sequence reads: CAISEGGAFTDTQYF. CDR3 DNA: TGTGCCATCAGTGAGGGCGGAGCATTCACAGATACGCAGTATTTT.

The chain joins TRBV10-3 to TRBJ1-4; TRBD1 matches at 8 bases. In germline, CDR1 is ENHRY, CDR2 SYGVKD. Trimming took 3 bases from V and 7 from J; bases not matched to a gene: 10. This CDR3 contains 16 residues. The CDR3: CAISDPGGQGSEKLFF. DNA of the CDR3: TGTGCCATCAGTGACCCCGGCGGACAGGGTAGTGAAAAACTGTTTTTT.

The count of this clone is one. The chain uses TRBV5-1 and TRBJ2-1; 9 positions match TRBD2. Germline values: CDR1 SGHRS, CDR2 YFSETQ. The CDR3 has 18 amino acids. With V trimmed by 3 bases and J by 6 bases, 16 bases remained unmatched. CDR3 nucleotides: TGCGCCAGCAGCTCAATAAGTAAGGCTAGCGGGAATTTCAATGAGCAGTTCTTC. It translates to CASSSISKASGNFNEQFF.

This chain uses TRBV7-9 with TRBJ1-1; 7 bases are shared with TRBD1. CDR3 length: 13 residues. CDR1 SEHNR and CDR2 FQNEAQ come from the germline V gene (reference sequence). With 5 bases clipped from V and 11 bases from J, the junction kept 11 bases outside the gene matches. The CDR3: CASSPGVGRGAFF. Written as DNA, the CDR3 is TGTGCCAGCAGCCCCGGAGTCGGCAGGGGGGCTTTCTTT.